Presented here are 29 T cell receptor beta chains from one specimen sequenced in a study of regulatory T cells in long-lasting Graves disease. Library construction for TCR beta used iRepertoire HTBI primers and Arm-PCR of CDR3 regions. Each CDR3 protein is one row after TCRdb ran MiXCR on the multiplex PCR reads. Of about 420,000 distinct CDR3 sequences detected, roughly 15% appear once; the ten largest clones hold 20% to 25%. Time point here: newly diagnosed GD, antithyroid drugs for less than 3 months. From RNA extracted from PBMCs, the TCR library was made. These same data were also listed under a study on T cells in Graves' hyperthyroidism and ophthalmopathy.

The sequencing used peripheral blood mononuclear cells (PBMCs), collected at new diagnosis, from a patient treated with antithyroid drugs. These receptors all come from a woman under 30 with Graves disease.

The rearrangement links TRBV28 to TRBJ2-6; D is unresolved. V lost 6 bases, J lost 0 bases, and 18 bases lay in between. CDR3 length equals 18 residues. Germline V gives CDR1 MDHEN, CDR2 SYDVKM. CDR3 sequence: CASRGWPGELSGANVLTF. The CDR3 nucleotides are TGTGCCAGCAGAGGCTGGCCAGGAGAACTCTCTGGGGCCAACGTCCTGACTTTC. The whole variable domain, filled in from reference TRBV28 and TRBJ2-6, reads DVKVTQSSRYLVKRTGEKVFLECVQDMDHENMFWYRQDPGLGLRLIYFSYDVKMKEKGDIPEGYSVSREKKERFSLILESASTNQTSMYLCASRGWPGELSGANVLTFGAGSRLTVL.

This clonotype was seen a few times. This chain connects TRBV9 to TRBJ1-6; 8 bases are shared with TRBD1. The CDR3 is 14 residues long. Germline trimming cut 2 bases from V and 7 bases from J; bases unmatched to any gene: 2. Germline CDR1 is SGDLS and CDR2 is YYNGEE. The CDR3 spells CASSVRTGNSPLHF. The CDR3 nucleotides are TGTGCCAGCAGCGTCCGGACAGGGAATTCACCCCTCCACTTT. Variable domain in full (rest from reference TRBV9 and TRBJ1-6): DSGVTQTPKHLITATGQRVTLRCSPRSGDLSVYWYQQSLDQGLQFLIQYYNGEERAKGNILERFSAQQFPDLHSELNLSSLELGDSALYFCASSVRTGNSPLHFGNGTRLTVT.

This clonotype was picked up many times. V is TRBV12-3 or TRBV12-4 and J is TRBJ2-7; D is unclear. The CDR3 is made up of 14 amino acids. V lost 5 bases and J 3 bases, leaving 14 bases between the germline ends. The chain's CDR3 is CASSRAQLLYEQYF. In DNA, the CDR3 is TGTGCCAGCAGTCGGGCCCAGCTCCTCTACGAGCAGTACTTC.

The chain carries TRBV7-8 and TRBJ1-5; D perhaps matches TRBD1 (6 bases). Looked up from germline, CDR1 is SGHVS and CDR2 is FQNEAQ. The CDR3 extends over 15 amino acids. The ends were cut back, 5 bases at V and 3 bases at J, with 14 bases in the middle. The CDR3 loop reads CASSPQGRDNQPQHF. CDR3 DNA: TGTGCCAGCAGCCCCCAGGGGAGGGACAATCAGCCCCAGCATTTT.

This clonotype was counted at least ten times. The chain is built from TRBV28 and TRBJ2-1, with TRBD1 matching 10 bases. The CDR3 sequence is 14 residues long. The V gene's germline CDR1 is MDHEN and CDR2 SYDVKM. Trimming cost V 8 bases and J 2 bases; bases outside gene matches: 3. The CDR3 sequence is CASYGQGAYNEQFF. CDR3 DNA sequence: TGTGCCAGCTACGGACAGGGGGCCTACAATGAGCAGTTCTTC.

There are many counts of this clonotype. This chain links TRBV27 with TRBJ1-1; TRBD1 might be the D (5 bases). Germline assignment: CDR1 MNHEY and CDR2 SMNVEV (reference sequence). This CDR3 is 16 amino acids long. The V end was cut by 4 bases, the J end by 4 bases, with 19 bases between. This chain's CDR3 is CASSSFSGGGGTEAFF. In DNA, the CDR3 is TGTGCCAGCAGTTCGTTTAGTGGGGGGGGGGGCACTGAAGCTTTCTTT.

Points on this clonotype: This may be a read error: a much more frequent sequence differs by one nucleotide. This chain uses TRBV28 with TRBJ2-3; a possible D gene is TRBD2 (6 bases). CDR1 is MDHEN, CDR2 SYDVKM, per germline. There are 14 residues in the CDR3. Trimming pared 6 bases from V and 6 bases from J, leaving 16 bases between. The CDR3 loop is CASSPGGVGDTQYF. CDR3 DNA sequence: TGTGCCAGCAGCCCTGGCGGGGTGGGGGATACGCAGTATTTT.

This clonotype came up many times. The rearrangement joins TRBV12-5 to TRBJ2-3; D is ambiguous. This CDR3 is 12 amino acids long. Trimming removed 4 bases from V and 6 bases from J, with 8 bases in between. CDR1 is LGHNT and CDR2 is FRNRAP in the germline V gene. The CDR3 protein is CASGSTFDTQYF. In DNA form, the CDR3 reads TGTGCTAGTGGTTCAACTTTCGATACGCAGTATTTT.

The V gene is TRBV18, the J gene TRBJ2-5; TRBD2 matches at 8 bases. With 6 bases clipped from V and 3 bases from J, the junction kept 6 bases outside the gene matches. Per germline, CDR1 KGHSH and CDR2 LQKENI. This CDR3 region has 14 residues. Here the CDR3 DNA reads TGTGCCAGCTCCATGACTAGCGCCAAAGAGACCCAGTACTTC. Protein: CASSMTSAKETQYF.

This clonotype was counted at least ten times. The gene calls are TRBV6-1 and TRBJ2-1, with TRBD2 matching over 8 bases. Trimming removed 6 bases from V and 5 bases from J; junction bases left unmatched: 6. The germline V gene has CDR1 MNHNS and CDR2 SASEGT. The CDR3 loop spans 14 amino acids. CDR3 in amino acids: CASREIAGNNEQFF. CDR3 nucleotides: TGTGCCAGCAGGGAGATAGCGGGGAACAATGAGCAGTTCTTC.

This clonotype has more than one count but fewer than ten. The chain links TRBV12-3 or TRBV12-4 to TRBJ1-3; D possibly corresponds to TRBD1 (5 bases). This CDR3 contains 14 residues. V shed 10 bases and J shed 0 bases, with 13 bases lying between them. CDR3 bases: TGTGCCACCCGGGGGGGTTTCTCTGGAAACACCATATATTTT. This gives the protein CATRGGFSGNTIYF.

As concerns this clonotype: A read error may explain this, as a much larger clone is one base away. The CDR3 sequence: CAGSPLVTKNIQYF. The CDR3 region has the DNA TGTGCCGGCTCACCACTCGTTACGAAAAACATTCAGTACTTC. V and J are TRBV18 and TRBJ2-4; D gene uncertain. This CDR3 has 14 residues. The germline V gene has CDR1 KGHSH and CDR2 LQKENI.

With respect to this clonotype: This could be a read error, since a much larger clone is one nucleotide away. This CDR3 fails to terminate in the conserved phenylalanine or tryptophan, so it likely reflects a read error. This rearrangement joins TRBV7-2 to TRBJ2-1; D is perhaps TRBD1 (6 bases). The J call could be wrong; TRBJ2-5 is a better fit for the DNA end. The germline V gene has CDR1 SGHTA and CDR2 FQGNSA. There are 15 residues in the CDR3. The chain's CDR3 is CASSLASGAGETQYS. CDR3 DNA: TGTGCCAGCAGCTTAGCCTCAGGGGCAGGGGAGACCCAGTACTCC.

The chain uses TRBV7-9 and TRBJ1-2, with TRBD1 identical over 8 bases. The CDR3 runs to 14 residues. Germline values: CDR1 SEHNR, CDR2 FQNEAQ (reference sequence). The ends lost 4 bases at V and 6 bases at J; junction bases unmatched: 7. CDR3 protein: CASSSVQGVDGYTF. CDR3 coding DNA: TGTGCCAGCAGCTCCGTACAGGGGGTGGATGGCTACACCTTC.

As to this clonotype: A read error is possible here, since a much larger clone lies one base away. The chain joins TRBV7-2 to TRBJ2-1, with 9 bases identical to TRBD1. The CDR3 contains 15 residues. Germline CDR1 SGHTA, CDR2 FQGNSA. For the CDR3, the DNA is TGTGCCGGCAGCTTTACAGGGGGCGGTATTTTTGAGCAGTTCTTC. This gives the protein CAGSFTGGGIFEQFF.

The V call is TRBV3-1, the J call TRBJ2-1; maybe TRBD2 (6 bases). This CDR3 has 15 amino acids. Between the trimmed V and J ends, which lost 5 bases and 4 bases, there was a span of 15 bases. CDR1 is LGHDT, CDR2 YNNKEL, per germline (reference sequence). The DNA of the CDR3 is TGTGCCAGCAGCACCCGCGGGAACATATACAATGAGCAGTTCTTC. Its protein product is CASSTRGNIYNEQFF.

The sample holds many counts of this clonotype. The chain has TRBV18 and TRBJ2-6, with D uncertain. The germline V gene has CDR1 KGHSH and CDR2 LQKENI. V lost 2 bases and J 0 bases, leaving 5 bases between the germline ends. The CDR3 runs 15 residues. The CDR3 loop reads CASSPGNSGANVLTF. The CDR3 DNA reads TGTGCCAGCTCACCAGGGAACTCTGGGGCCAACGTCCTGACTTTC.

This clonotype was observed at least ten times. The CDR3 is CASSQGSREQYF. The CDR3 region has the DNA TGTGCCAGCAGCCAAGGTTCGAGAGAGCAGTACTTC. The chain has TRBV3-1 and TRBJ2-7; D not resolved. The length of the CDR3 is 12 residues. Germline V CDR1 and CDR2: LGHDT, YNNKEL (reference sequence). The V end lost 1 base, the J end lost 7 bases, and 8 bases lay between the germline ends.

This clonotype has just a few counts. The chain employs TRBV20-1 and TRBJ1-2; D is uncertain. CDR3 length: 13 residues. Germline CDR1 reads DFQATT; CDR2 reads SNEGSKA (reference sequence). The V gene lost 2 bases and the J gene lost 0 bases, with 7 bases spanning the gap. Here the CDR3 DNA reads TGCAGTGCTAGACCCACAGCTAACTATGGCTACACCTTC. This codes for CSARPTANYGYTF.

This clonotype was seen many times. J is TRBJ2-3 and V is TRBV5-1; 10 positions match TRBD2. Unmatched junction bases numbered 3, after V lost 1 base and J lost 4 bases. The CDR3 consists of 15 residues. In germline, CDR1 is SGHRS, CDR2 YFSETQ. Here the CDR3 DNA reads TGCGCCAGCAGCTTGAGCGGGAGGGCCGCAGATACGCAGTATTTT. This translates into CASSLSGRAADTQYF.

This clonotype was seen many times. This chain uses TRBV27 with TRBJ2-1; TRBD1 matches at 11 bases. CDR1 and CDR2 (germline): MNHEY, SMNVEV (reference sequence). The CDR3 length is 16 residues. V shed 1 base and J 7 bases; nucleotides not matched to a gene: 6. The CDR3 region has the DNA TGTGCCAGCAGTTTATTGGTCGGGACAGGGGGGAATGAGCAGTTCTTC. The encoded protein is CASSLLVGTGGNEQFF.

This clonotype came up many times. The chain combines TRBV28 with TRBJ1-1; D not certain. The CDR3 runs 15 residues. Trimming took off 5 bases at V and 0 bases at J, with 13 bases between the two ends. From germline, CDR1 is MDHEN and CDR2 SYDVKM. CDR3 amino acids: CASSPYTVMNTEAFF. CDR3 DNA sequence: TGTGCCAGCAGTCCTTACACCGTCATGAACACTGAAGCTTTCTTT.

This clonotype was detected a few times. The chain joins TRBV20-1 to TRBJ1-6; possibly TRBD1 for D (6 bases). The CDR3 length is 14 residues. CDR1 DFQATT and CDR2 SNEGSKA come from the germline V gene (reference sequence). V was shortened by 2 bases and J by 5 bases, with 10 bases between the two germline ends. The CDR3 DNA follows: TGCAGTGCTAGATTGGGGGCGAATAATTCACCCCTCCACTTT. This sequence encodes CSARLGANNSPLHF.

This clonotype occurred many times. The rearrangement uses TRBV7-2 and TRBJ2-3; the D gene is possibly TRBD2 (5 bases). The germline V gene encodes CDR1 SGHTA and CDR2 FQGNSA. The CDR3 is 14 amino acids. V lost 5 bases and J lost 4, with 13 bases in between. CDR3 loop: CASSPHKGADTQYF. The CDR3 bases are TGTGCCAGCAGCCCCCACAAGGGAGCAGATACGCAGTATTTT.

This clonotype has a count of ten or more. The CDR3 protein is CASSLIESSQGQAFF. The CDR3, as DNA: TGTGCCAGCAGCCTTATCGAGAGTAGTCAGGGGCAAGCTTTCTTT. The gene calls are TRBV9 and TRBJ1-1; the D gene is possibly TRBD1 (6 bases). Trimming shortened V by 4 bases and J by 9 bases, and 22 bases separated the two germline ends. CDR1 and CDR2 from the germline V gene are SGDLS and YYNGEE. This CDR3 contains 15 residues.

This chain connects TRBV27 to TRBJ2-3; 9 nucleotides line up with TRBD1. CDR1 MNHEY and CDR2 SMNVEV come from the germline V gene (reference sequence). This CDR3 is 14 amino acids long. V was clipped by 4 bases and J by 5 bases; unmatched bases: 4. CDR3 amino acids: CASSSRTGEDTQYF. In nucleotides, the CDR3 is TGTGCCAGCAGTTCCCGGACAGGGGAAGATACGCAGTATTTT.

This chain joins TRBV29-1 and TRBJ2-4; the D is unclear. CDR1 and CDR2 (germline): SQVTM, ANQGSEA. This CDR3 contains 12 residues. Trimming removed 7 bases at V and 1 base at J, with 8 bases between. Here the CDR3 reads CSAEGAKNIQYF. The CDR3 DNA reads TGCAGCGCCGAAGGGGCCAAAAACATTCAGTACTTC.

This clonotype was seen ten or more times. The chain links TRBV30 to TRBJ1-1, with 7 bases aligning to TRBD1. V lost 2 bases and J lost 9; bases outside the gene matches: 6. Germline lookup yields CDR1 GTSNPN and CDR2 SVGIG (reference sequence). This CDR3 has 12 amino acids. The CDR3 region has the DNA TGTGCCTGGAGTAGAGACAGGGCCCAAGCTTTCTTT. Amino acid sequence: CAWSRDRAQAFF.

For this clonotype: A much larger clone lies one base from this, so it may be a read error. The CDR3 here is CAWRDTGELLF. The CDR3 region has the DNA TGTGCCTGGAGGGACACCGGGGAGCTGCTTTTT. The chain uses TRBV30 and TRBJ2-2; D tentatively fits TRBD1 or TRBD2 (5 bases each). This CDR3 contains 11 residues. The germline V gene encodes CDR1 GTSNPN and CDR2 SVGIG (reference sequence).